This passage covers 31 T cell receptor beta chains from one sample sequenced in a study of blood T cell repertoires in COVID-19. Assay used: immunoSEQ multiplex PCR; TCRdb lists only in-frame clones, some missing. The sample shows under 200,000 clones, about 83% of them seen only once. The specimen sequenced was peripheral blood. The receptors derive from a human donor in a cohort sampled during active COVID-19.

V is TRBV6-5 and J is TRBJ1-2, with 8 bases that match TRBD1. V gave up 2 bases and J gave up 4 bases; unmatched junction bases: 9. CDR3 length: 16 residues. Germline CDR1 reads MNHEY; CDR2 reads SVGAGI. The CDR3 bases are TGTGCCAGCAGTTACGTCCGTTCAGGGGGCGGCTATGGCTACACCTTC. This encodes CASSYVRSGGGYGYTF.

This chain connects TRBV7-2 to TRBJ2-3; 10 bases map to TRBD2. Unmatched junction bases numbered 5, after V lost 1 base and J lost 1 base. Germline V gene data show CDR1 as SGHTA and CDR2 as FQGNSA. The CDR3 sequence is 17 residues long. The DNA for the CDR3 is TGTGCCAGCAGCTTAGAGCGGGGGGGCCGAGGCACAGATACGCAGTATTTT. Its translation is CASSLERGGRGTDTQYF. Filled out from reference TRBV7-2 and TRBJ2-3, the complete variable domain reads GAGVSQSPSNKVTEKGKDVELRCDPISGHTALYWYRQSLGQGLEFLIYFQGNSAPDKSGLPSDRFSAERTGGSVSTLTIQRTQQEDSAVYLCASSLERGGRGTDTQYFGPGTRLTVL.

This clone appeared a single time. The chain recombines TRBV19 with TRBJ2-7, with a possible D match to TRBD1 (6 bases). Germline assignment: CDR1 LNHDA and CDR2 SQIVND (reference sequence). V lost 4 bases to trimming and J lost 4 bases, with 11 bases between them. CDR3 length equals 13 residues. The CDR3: CASSTDSAYEQYF. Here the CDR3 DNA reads TGTGCCAGTAGTACGGACAGCGCATACGAGCAGTACTTC.

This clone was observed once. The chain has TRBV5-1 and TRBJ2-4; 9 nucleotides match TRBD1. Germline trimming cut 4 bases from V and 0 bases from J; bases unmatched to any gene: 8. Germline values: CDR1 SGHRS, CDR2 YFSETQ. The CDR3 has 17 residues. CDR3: CASSPQGTGLAKNIQYF. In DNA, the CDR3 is TGCGCCAGCAGCCCACAGGGGACAGGGTTAGCCAAAAACATTCAGTACTTC.

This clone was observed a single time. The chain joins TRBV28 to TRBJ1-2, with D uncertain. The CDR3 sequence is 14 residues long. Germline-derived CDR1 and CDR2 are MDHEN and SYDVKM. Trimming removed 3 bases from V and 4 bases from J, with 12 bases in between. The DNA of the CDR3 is TGTGCCAGCAGTTTTGGCGGGGAGAGCTATGGCTACACCTTC. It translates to CASSFGGESYGYTF.

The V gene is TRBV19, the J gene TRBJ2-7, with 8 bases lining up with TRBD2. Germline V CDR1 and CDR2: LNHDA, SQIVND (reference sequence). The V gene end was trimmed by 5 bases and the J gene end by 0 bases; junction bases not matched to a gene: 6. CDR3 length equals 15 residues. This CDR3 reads CASSPSGSSSYEQYF. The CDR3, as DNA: TGTGCCAGTAGTCCCAGCGGGAGTTCCTCCTACGAGCAGTACTTC. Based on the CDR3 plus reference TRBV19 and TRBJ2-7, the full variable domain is DGGITQSPKYLFRKEGQNVTLSCEQNLNHDAMYWYRQDPGQGLRLIYYSQIVNDFQKGDIAEGYSVSREKKESFPLTVTSAQKNPTAFYLCASSPSGSSSYEQYFGPGTRLTVT.

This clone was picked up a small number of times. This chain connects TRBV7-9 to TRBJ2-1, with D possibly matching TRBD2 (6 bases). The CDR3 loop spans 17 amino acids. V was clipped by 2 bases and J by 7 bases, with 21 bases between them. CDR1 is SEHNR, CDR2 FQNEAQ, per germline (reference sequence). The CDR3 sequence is CASSLYSRRGVGNEQFF. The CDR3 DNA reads TGTGCCAGCAGCTTATATTCAAGGCGGGGTGTGGGGAATGAGCAGTTCTTC.

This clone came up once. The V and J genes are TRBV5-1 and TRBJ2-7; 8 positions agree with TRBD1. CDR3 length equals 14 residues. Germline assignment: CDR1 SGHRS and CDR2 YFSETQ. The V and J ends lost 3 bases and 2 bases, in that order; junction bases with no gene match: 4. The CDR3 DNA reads TGCGCCAGCAGCTCCGGACAGGGACCCTACGAGCAGTACTTC. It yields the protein CASSSGQGPYEQYF.

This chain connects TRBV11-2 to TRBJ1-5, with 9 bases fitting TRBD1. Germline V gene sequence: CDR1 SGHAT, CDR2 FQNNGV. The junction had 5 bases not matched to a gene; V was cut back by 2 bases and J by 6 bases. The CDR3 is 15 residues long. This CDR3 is CASSLSDRGFQPQHF. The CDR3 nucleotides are TGTGCCAGCAGCTTATCCGACAGGGGGTTTCAGCCCCAGCATTTT.

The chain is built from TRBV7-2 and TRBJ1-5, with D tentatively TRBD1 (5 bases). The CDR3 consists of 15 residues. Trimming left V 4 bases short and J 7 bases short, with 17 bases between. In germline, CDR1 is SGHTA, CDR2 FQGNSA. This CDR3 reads CASSYVAGVEQPQHF. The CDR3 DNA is TGTGCCAGCAGCTATGTCGCGGGGGTGGAACAGCCCCAGCATTTT.

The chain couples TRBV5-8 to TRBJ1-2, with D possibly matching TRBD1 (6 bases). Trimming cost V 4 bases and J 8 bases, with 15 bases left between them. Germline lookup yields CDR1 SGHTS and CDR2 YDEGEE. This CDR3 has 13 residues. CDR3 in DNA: TGTGCCAGCAGCCACAGGGTCCCGCCGGGCTACACCTTC. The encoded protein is CASSHRVPPGYTF.

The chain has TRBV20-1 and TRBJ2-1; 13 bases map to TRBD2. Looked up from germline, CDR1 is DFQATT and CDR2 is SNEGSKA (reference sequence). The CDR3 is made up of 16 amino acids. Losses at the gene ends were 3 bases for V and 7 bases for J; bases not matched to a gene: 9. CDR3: CSASPTSGGARNEQFF. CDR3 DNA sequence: TGCAGTGCTAGTCCCACTAGCGGGGGGGCGCGGAATGAGCAGTTCTTC.

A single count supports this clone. CDR3 protein: CASSTSGTGSSPLHF. As DNA, the CDR3 is TGTGCCAGCAGTACCTCCGGGACAGGGTCTTCACCCCTCCACTTT. This chain connects TRBV6-2 or TRBV6-3 to TRBJ1-6; 9 bases are shared with TRBD1. Germline CDR1 is MNHEY and CDR2 is SVGEGT. With 5 bases clipped from V and 9 bases from J, the junction kept 8 bases outside the gene matches. This CDR3 spans 15 amino acids.

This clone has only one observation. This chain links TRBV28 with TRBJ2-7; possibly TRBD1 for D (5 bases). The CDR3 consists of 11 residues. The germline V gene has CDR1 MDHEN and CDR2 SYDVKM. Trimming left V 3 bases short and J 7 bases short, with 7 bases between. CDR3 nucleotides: TGTGCCAGCAGTTTTGGGGCAGAGCAGTACTTC. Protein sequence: CASSFGAEQYF.

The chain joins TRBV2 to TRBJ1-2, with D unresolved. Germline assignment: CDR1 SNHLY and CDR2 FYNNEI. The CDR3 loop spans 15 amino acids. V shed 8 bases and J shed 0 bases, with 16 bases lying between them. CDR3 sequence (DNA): TGTGCCAGCGGGAGGACTCCCTTACCTAACTATGGCTACACCTTC. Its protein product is CASGRTPLPNYGYTF.

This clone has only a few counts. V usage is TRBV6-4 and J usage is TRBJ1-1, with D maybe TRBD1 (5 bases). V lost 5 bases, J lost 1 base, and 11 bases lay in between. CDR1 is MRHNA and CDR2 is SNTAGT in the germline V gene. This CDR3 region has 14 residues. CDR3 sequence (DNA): TGTGCCAGCAGTCTGGGGGGGGAGAACACTGAAGCTTTCTTT. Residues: CASSLGGENTEAFF.

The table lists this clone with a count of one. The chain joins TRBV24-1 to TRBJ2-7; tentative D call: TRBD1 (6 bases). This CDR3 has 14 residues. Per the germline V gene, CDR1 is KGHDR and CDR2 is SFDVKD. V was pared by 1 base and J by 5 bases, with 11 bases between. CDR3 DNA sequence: TGTGCCACCAGTGATTTTACTGGGGGCGACGAGCAGTACTTC. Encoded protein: CATSDFTGGDEQYF.

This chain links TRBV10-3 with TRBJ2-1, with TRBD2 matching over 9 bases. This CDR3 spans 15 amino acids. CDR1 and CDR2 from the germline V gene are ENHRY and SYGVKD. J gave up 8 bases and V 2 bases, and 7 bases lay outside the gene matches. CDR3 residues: CAISEISGSVDEQFF. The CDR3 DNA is TGTGCCATCAGTGAGATTAGCGGGAGTGTAGATGAGCAGTTCTTC.

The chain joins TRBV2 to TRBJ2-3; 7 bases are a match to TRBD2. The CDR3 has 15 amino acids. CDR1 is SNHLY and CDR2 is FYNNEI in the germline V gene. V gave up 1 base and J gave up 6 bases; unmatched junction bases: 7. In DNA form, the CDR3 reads TGTGCCAGCAGTGAAGGAGCGGGGAAAACGGATACGCAGTATTTT. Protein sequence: CASSEGAGKTDTQYF.

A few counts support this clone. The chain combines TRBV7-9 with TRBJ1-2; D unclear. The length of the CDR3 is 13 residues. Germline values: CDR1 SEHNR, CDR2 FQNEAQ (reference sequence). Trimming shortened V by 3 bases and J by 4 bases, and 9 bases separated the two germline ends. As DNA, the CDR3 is TGTGCCAGCAGCTTCCGGGTGGGCTATGGCTACACCTTC. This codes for CASSFRVGYGYTF.

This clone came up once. The CDR3 coding sequence is TGTGCCAGCAGCTTGGTCGGGGGTGGGTCCTATAATTCACCCCTCCACTTT. It codes for CASSLVGGGSYNSPLHF. The J gene is TRBJ1-6, the V gene TRBV5-4; D perhaps matches TRBD1 (5 bases). V shed 0 bases and J shed 1 base, with 11 bases lying between them. Per germline, CDR1 SGHNT and CDR2 YYREEE (reference sequence). The CDR3 contains 17 residues.

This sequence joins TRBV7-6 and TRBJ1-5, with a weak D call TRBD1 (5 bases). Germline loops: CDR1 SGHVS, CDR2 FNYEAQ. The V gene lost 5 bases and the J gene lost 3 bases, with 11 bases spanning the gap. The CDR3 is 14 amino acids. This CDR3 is CASSPGGDNQPQHF. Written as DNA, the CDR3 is TGTGCCAGCAGCCCCGGGGGGGACAATCAGCCCCAGCATTTT.

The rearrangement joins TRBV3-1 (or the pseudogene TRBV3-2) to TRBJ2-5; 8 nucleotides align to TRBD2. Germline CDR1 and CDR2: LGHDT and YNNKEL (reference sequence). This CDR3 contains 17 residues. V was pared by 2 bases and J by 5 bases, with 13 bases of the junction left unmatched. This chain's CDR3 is CASSQRSGRGGTETQYF. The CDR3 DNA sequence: TGTGCCAGCAGCCAACGCTCGGGTCGGGGGGGGACGGAGACCCAGTACTTC.

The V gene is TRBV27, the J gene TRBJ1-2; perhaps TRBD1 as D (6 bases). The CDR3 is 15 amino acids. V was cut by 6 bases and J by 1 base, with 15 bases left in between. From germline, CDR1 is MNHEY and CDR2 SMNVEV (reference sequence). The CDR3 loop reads CASSPTGPNNYGYTF. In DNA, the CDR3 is TGTGCCAGCAGCCCCACAGGGCCTAATAACTATGGCTACACCTTC.

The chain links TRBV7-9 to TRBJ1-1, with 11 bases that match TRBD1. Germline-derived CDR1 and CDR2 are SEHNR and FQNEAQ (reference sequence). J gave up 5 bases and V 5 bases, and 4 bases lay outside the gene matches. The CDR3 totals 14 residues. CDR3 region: CASSIRDRGTEAFF. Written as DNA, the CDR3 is TGTGCCAGCAGCATCCGGGACAGGGGGACTGAAGCTTTCTTT. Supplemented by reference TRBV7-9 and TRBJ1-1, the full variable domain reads DTGVSQNPRHKITKRGQNVTFRCDPISEHNRLYWYRQTLGQGPEFLTYFQNEAQLEKSRLLSDRFSAERPKGSFSTLEIQRTEQGDSAMYLCASSIRDRGTEAFFGQGTRLTVV.

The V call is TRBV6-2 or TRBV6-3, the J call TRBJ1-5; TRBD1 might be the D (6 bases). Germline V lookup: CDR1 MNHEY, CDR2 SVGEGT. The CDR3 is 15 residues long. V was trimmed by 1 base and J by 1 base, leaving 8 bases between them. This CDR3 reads CASSYYGQSNQPQHF. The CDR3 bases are TGTGCCAGCAGTTACTACGGACAGAGCAATCAGCCCCAGCATTTT.

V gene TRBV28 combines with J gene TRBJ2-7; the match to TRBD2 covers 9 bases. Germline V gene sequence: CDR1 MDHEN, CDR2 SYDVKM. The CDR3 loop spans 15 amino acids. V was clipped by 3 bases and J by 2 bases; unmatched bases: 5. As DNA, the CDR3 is TGTGCCAGCAGTTTGGCGCTAGCGGGGACCTACGAGCAGTACTTC. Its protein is CASSLALAGTYEQYF.

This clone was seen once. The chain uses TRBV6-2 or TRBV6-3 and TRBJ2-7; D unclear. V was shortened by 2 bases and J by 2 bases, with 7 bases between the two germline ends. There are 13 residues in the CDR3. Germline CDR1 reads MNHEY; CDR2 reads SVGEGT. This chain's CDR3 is CASSYPQAYEQYF. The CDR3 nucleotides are TGTGCCAGCAGTTACCCCCAGGCCTACGAGCAGTACTTC.

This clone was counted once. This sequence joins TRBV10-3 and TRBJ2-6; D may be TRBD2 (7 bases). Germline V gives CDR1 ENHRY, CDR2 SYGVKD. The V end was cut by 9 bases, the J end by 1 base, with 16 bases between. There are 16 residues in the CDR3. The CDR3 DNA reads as TGTGCCATAAACGGGGGGCCCCTATCTGGGGCCAACGTCCTGACTTTC. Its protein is CAINGGPLSGANVLTF.

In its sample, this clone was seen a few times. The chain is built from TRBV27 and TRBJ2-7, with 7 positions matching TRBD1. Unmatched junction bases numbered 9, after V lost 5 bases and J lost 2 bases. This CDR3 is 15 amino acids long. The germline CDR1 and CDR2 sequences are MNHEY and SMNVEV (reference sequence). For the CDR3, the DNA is TGTGCCAGCAGTCCGTGGACAGGTCCTACCTACGAGCAGTACTTC. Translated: CASSPWTGPTYEQYF.

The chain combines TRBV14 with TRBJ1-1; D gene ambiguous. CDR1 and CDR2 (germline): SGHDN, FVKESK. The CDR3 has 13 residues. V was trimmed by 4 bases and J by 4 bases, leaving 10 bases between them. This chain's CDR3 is CASSLQRSTEAFF. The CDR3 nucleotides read TGTGCCAGCAGCCTCCAACGGAGCACTGAAGCTTTCTTT. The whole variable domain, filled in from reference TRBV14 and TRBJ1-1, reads EAGVTQFPSHSVIEKGQTVTLRCDPISGHDNLYWYRRVMGKEIKFLLHFVKESKQDESGMPNNRFLAERTGGTYSTLKVQPAELEDSGVYFCASSLQRSTEAFFGQGTRLTVV.